The 30 T cell receptor beta chains reported below all come from one sample, sequenced in a study of T cell responses to AZD1222 COVID-19 vaccine. Clones were read by immunoSEQ multiplex PCR, and TCRdb kept only the in-frame ones, dropping some. The sample lists 120,000 to 150,000 clones; 88% were seen once. The source was peripheral blood, collected on day 0 of AZD1222 vaccination. The receptors here all came from an adult in good health.

The chain couples TRBV10-3 to TRBJ2-7; 7 positions match TRBD1. The germline V gene encodes CDR1 ENHRY and CDR2 SYGVKD. The V segment lost 11 bases and the J segment 0 bases; nucleotides outside the gene matches: 10. The CDR3 length is 14 residues. This CDR3 is CAATETGNSYEQYF. The CDR3, as DNA: TGTGCCGCCACCGAGACAGGGAACTCCTACGAGCAGTACTTC.

V and J are TRBV19 and TRBJ2-6; D is possibly TRBD1 or TRBD2 (6 bases each). Germline assignment: CDR1 LNHDA and CDR2 SQIVND (reference sequence). The CDR3 totals 18 residues. V lost 2 bases and J lost 2, with 16 bases in between. The CDR3 loop reads CASSIRAGQGTGANVLTF. CDR3 sequence (DNA): TGTGCCAGTAGTATAAGGGCGGGGCAGGGGACTGGGGCCAACGTCCTGACTTTC.

The chain employs TRBV13 and TRBJ2-1; TRBD1 matches 12 bases. Germline values: CDR1 PRHDT, CDR2 FYEKMQ (reference sequence). The CDR3 has 15 residues. V was clipped by 5 bases and J by 7 bases; unmatched bases: 6. The CDR3 coding sequence is TGTGCCAGCAGCCCCGGGACAGGGGGCATGAATGAGCAGTTCTTC. Amino acid sequence: CASSPGTGGMNEQFF.

The CDR3 nucleotides are TGCGCCAGCAGTGGAGCGGGTGGGGACAATGAGCAGTTCTTC. It translates to CASSGAGGDNEQFF. This chain uses TRBV10-2 with TRBJ2-1, with a tentative D call TRBD2 (6 bases). V lost 4 bases, J lost 5 bases, and 12 bases lay in between. CDR1 and CDR2 (germline): WSHSY, SAAADI. There are 14 residues in the CDR3.

This clone was seen only once. The rearrangement links TRBV7-2 to TRBJ1-6, with a tentative D call TRBD1 (5 bases). The V gene lost 5 bases and the J gene lost 8 bases, with 13 bases spanning the gap. CDR1 is SGHTA and CDR2 is FQGNSA in the germline V gene. The CDR3 is 14 residues long. For the CDR3, the DNA is TGTGCCAGCAGCCGGGGACGGGAGTATTCACCCCTCCACTTT. Its translation: CASSRGREYSPLHF.

J is TRBJ1-5 and V is TRBV19; no firm D call. V gave up 0 bases and J gave up 1 base, with 22 bases separating them. The germline V gene has CDR1 LNHDA and CDR2 SQIVND (reference sequence). This CDR3 is 20 amino acids long. CDR3: CASSIDPDISPIGSNQPQHF. CDR3 DNA: TGTGCCAGTAGTATAGATCCAGACATCAGCCCAATCGGCAGCAATCAGCCCCAGCATTTT.

In its sample, this clone was seen once. The chain couples TRBV5-8 to TRBJ1-5; TRBD1 matches at 8 bases. V was pared by 6 bases and J by 1 base, with 6 bases of the junction left unmatched. The CDR3 is made up of 15 amino acids. Germline lookup yields CDR1 SGHTS and CDR2 YDEGEE. The CDR3 DNA reads as TGTGCCAGCACACAGGGGGAGAGGAGCAATCAGCCCCAGCATTTT. It yields the protein CASTQGERSNQPQHF. The full variable domain, its missing parts supplied by reference TRBV5-8 and TRBJ1-5, is EAGVTQSPTHLIKTRGQQATLRCSPISGHTSVYWYQQALGLGLQFLLWYDEGEERNRGNFPPRFSGRQFPNYSSELNVNALELEDSALYLCASTQGERSNQPQHFGDGTRLSIL.

V and J are TRBV18 and TRBJ2-5; 10 bases line up with TRBD2. CDR3 length: 14 residues. Per the germline V gene, CDR1 is KGHSH and CDR2 is LQKENI. The V and J ends lost 3 bases and 3 bases, in that order; junction bases with no gene match: 1. The CDR3 DNA reads TGTGCCAGCTCACCCCTAGCGGGAGAAGAGACCCAGTACTTC. Protein sequence: CASSPLAGEETQYF.

V gene TRBV7-9 combines with J gene TRBJ2-7, with TRBD1 identical over 7 bases. The junction had 13 bases not matched to a gene; V was cut back by 5 bases and J by 6 bases. The CDR3 is 15 residues long. Germline CDR1 reads SEHNR; CDR2 reads FQNEAQ (reference sequence). Written as DNA, the CDR3 is TGTGCCAGCAGCACAACTAAGGGGGCCCGTCGCGAGCAGTACTTC. Protein sequence: CASSTTKGARREQYF.

CDR3 DNA: TGCGCCAGCAGCTTGGCGACAGGCTACACAGATACGCAGTATTTT. It is translated as CASSLATGYTDTQYF. The V and J genes are TRBV5-1 and TRBJ2-3; perhaps TRBD1 as D (6 bases). V lost 0 bases, J lost 2 bases, and 10 bases lay in between. The germline CDR1 and CDR2 sequences are SGHRS and YFSETQ. The CDR3 has 15 residues.

The rearrangement links TRBV6-6 to TRBJ2-2; no clear D gene. The V end was cut by 6 bases, the J end by 13 bases, with 15 bases between. CDR1 and CDR2 from the germline V gene are MNHNY and SVGAGI (reference sequence). This CDR3 has 12 residues. CDR3 nucleotide sequence: TGTGCCAGCAGAGGTCTCTGGGGTACGCTGTTTTTT. It is translated as CASRGLWGTLFF.

The chain links TRBV27 to TRBJ1-5; 8 bases are shared with TRBD1. Germline lookup yields CDR1 MNHEY and CDR2 SMNVEV (reference sequence). The length of the CDR3 is 13 residues. The V segment lost 5 bases and the J segment 4 bases; nucleotides outside the gene matches: 1. The CDR3 loop is CASSRQGNQPQHF. Written as DNA, the CDR3 is TGTGCCAGCAGTCGACAGGGGAATCAGCCCCAGCATTTT.

The rearrangement links TRBV4-3 to TRBJ2-4, with 11 nucleotides matching TRBD1. V trimming: 4 bases; J trimming: 1 base; junction bases outside the gene matches: 9. The germline CDR1 and CDR2 sequences are LGHNA and YSLEER. The CDR3 extends over 18 amino acids. CDR3 sequence reads: CASSLSLGTGGAKNIQYF. Here the CDR3 DNA reads TGCGCCAGCAGCCTATCCCTCGGGACAGGGGGGGCCAAAAACATTCAGTACTTC.

This clone appeared a few times. The chain has TRBV5-1 and TRBJ2-1; possibly TRBD2 for D (7 bases). Germline CDR1 reads SGHRS; CDR2 reads YFSETQ. Trimming removed 1 base at V and 8 bases at J, with 10 bases between. This CDR3 comprises 13 residues. The CDR3 DNA reads TGCGCCAGCAGCTTGCGGGGGGCGGATGAGCAGTTCTTC. Residues: CASSLRGADEQFF.

The gene calls are TRBV19 and TRBJ2-5, with D tentatively TRBD2 (5 bases). This CDR3 is 15 amino acids long. Germline CDR1 LNHDA, CDR2 SQIVND (reference sequence). Trimming cost V 8 bases and J 1 base, with 17 bases left between them. The CDR3 DNA reads as TGTGCCAGTTCTCCCGGGATAGCGAGCCAAGAGACCCAGTACTTC. Its protein is CASSPGIASQETQYF.

V usage is TRBV6-5 and J usage is TRBJ2-2, with D perhaps being TRBD1 or TRBD2 (5 bases each). V lost 0 bases, J lost 5 bases, and 7 bases lay in between. CDR1 is MNHEY, CDR2 SVGAGI, per germline. CDR3 length equals 14 residues. CDR3 DNA: TGTGCCAGCAGTTACTCGGGGGAAACCGGGGAGCTGTTTTTT. This gives the protein CASSYSGETGELFF.

The chain couples TRBV11-2 to TRBJ1-1; D gene ambiguous. V was cut by 2 bases and J by 6 bases, with 10 bases left in between. Germline V CDR1 and CDR2: SGHAT, FQNNGV. This CDR3 contains 13 residues. CDR3 sequence: CASSLTPMAEAFF. The CDR3 DNA reads as TGTGCCAGCAGCTTAACTCCCATGGCTGAAGCTTTCTTT.

V usage is TRBV29-1 and J usage is TRBJ2-1, with TRBD2 identical over 8 bases. The CDR3 has 13 residues. The trim removed 2 bases at V and 8 bases at J, leaving 5 bases unmatched. The germline CDR1 and CDR2 sequences are SQVTM and ANQGSEA. The CDR3 protein is CSVEPAGEDEQFF. DNA for the CDR3: TGCAGCGTTGAACCAGCGGGAGAGGATGAGCAGTTCTTC.

V and J are TRBV11-2 and TRBJ1-2; 9 bases agree with TRBD1. The CDR3 contains 16 residues. V was pared by 3 bases and J by 7 bases, with 12 bases of the junction left unmatched. Looked up from germline, CDR1 is SGHAT and CDR2 is FQNNGV. DNA for the CDR3: TGTGCCAGCAGCTTTGGAACTGACAGGGGGAATGCTGGCTACACCTTC. Protein sequence: CASSFGTDRGNAGYTF.

V gene TRBV2 combines with J gene TRBJ1-5, with D maybe TRBD1 (6 bases). CDR1 and CDR2 from the germline V gene are SNHLY and FYNNEI. There are 16 residues in the CDR3. Trimming cost V 4 bases and J 0 bases, with 13 bases left between them. The CDR3 reads CASSGSGAYSNQPQHF. DNA of the CDR3: TGTGCCAGCAGTGGGTCAGGGGCTTATAGCAATCAGCCCCAGCATTTT.

The chain carries TRBV7-9 and TRBJ1-4; D call uncertain. Germline assignment: CDR1 SEHNR and CDR2 FQNEAQ (reference sequence). The V and J ends lost 3 bases and 8 bases respectively, with 13 bases between them. The CDR3 length is 14 residues. For the CDR3, the DNA is TGTGCCAGCAGCTTGCTGGAGTGGGAGGAAAAACTGTTTTTT. Translated: CASSLLEWEEKLFF. The complete variable domain, with remaining parts taken from reference TRBV7-9 and TRBJ1-4, reads DTGVSQNPRHKITKRGQNVTFRCDPISEHNRLYWYRQTLGQGPEFLTYFQNEAQLEKSRLLSDRFSAERPKGSFSTLEIQRTEQGDSAMYLCASSLLEWEEKLFFGSGTQLSVL.

There are a few counts of this clone. This chain's CDR3 is CAWTPGGLGYGYTF. Written as DNA, the CDR3 is TGTGCCTGGACTCCGGGGGGGTTGGGCTATGGCTACACCTTC. The chain carries TRBV30 and TRBJ1-2, with D possibly matching TRBD1 (5 bases). Germline CDR1 GTSNPN, CDR2 SVGIG (reference sequence). CDR3 length: 14 amino acids. The ends were cut back, 4 bases at V and 4 bases at J, with 16 bases in the middle.

This clone was found a few times. The CDR3 protein is CASSYMAGNYYNEQFF. CDR3 DNA: TGTGCCAGCAGTTACATGGCGGGCAATTACTACAATGAGCAGTTCTTC. This chain links TRBV6-2 or TRBV6-3 with TRBJ2-1, with D possibly matching TRBD2 (5 bases). The CDR3 loop spans 16 amino acids. The V gene lost 2 bases and the J gene lost 3 bases, with 14 bases spanning the gap. Germline CDR1 reads MNHEY; CDR2 reads SVGEGT.

The chain has TRBV19 and TRBJ2-2, with 7 bases that match TRBD1. The CDR3 sequence is 15 residues long. Trimming removed 7 bases from V and 1 base from J; junction bases left unmatched: 6. Germline V gene data show CDR1 as LNHDA and CDR2 as SQIVND (reference sequence). CDR3 sequence: CASTRQGWNTGELFF. The CDR3 DNA reads as TGTGCCAGTACTAGACAGGGTTGGAACACCGGGGAGCTGTTTTTT.

V usage is TRBV11-3 and J usage is TRBJ2-3; D unresolved. Between the trimmed V and J ends, which lost 6 bases and 6 bases, there was a span of 16 bases. The CDR3 length is 14 residues. CDR1 and CDR2 from the germline V gene are SGHNT and YENEEA. CDR3 DNA sequence: TGTGCCAGCAGTTCAGCGAATCAGTGGGATACGCAGTATTTT. This sequence encodes CASSSANQWDTQYF.

The J gene is TRBJ1-2, the V gene TRBV27; no clear D. V lost 9 bases and J lost 4, with 6 bases in between. From germline, CDR1 is MNHEY and CDR2 SMNVEV (reference sequence). This CDR3 has 10 amino acids. This CDR3 is CARGIYGYTF. The CDR3 DNA reads as TGTGCCAGGGGGATCTATGGCTACACCTTC.

The chain couples TRBV6-2 or TRBV6-3 to TRBJ1-5; D is ambiguous. The germline V and J ends were trimmed by 0 bases and 11 bases, with 11 bases remaining between them. Germline V gene lookup returns CDR1 MNHEY and CDR2 SVGEGT. This CDR3 region has 13 residues. The CDR3 here is CASSYSISLAQHF. The CDR3 nucleotides are TGTGCCAGCAGTTACTCGATTTCTTTGGCCCAGCATTTT.

The V gene is TRBV27, the J gene TRBJ2-1; D possibly corresponds to TRBD1 (7 bases). From germline, CDR1 is MNHEY and CDR2 SMNVEV (reference sequence). The CDR3 loop spans 13 amino acids. V dropped 1 base and J dropped 9 bases, with 10 bases sitting between them. The CDR3 region has the DNA TGTGCCAGCAGTTTATACAGGGGAGGTGAGCAGTTCTTC. Its translation is CASSLYRGGEQFF.

The chain carries TRBV6-6 and TRBJ2-7, with TRBD1 as a possible D gene (6 bases). There are 12 residues in the CDR3. Deletions cut 5 bases from V and 3 bases from J, with 8 bases between. The germline gives CDR1 MNHNY, CDR2 SVGAGI (reference sequence). The CDR3: CASSVGGYEQYF. The CDR3 coding sequence is TGTGCCAGCAGTGTAGGGGGCTACGAGCAGTACTTC.

The rearrangement joins TRBV9 to TRBJ2-3; 11 bases agree with TRBD2. The CDR3 is 18 amino acids. Germline values: CDR1 SGDLS, CDR2 YYNGEE. The J segment lost 3 bases and the V segment lost 0 bases, leaving 9 bases of the junction unmatched. The CDR3 DNA reads TGTGCCAGCAGCGTAGACTCTCTAGCGGGAGGTATGACAGATACGCAGTATTTT. Translated, it gives CASSVDSLAGGMTDTQYF.